The sequence of this T cell receptor (beta chain) was determined in a study of CD8+ T cells in alopecia areata. Study context: Tofacitinib exposure lasted 6 to 18 months, followed by 6 months off drug.

The study's findings and limits: With just one nonresponder, it is still uncertain whether baseline CD8+ expansion relates to response.

Following extraction, RNA underwent reverse transcription to cDNA, which served as the sequencing template. Here immunoSEQ multiplex PCR was the method, and the copy in TCRdb shows in-frame clones only, minus some. The data contain some 130,000 clones, about 50% of them singletons. The V gene's germline CDR1 is SGHNT and CDR2 YYREEE (reference sequence). The CDR3 spans 15 residues. Trimming removed 4 bases at V and 3 bases at J, with 14 bases between. Regarding treatment: oral pan-JAK inhibitor, 5-10 mg twice daily. Concerning this clone: Its specificity is unknown.

The sample consisted of CD4+ T cells sorted from blood, taken at week 4, from a patient treated with tofacitinib. This TCR was sampled from a human donor with alopecia areata. The gene calls are TRBV5-4 and TRBJ2-4; possible D gene TRBD2, 5 bases. In DNA, the CDR3 is TGTGCCAGCAGCCCACGGACGGGGAACAAAAACATTCAGTACTTC. As protein: CASSPRTGNKNIQYF.